This T cell receptor (beta chain) was captured by sequencing in a study of control samples from healthy donors and cancer patients. This CDR3 comprises 13 residues. CDR1 SQVTM and CDR2 ANQGSEA come from the germline V gene. After removal of 4 bases from V and 6 bases from J, the junction contained 9 bases not matched to a gene. Assay: immunoSEQ multiplex PCR; the TCRdb copy retains only in-frame clones and omits some. The sample includes 130,000 or so clones, approximately 90% of them seen just once. Sequenced: blood. The chain links TRBV29-1 to TRBJ2-7; the match to TRBD1 covers 7 bases. The TCR sequence derives from a man between 35 and 55 years old in good health. The CDR3: CSVGLQGLGEQYF. CDR3 DNA: TGCAGCGTTGGTCTACAGGGGTTGGGCGAGCAGTACTTC.